Following are 5 T cell receptor beta chains from one sample sequenced in a study of breast tumors, draining lymph nodes, adjacent tissues. The lymph nodes were axillary draining lymph nodes from breast cancer patients. Using its own MiXCR run on the multiplex PCR reads, TCRdb lists one record per CDR3 protein. The sample shows approximately 190,000 distinct CDR3 sequences, about 32% of them seen only once. Sequencing was performed on axillary lymph node tissue. These receptors were taken from a female donor with breast cancer. Some clones in this sample may be carry-over from other donors' samples.

This clonotype was observed many times. The V call is TRBV4-1, the J call TRBJ2-3, with 11 bases fitting TRBD1. Germline CDR1 and CDR2: MGHRA and YSYEKL. CDR3 length: 14 residues. V was pared by 6 bases and J by 3 bases, with 2 bases of the junction left unmatched. CDR3 sequence: CASRRDRGTDTQYF. In DNA, the CDR3 is TGCGCCAGCAGGAGGGACAGGGGGACAGATACGCAGTATTTT.

This clonotype was seen repeatedly, ten times or more. The rearrangement uses TRBV29-1 and TRBJ2-1; 9 positions match TRBD2. The CDR3 consists of 16 residues. V lost 4 bases, J lost 0 bases, and 7 bases stayed unmatched. Germline assignment: CDR1 SQVTM and CDR2 ANQGSEA. In DNA, the CDR3 is TGCAGCGTTGGACCAGCGGGAGGTAGCTCCTACAATGAGCAGTTCTTC. Protein sequence: CSVGPAGGSSYNEQFF.

The chain combines TRBV14 with TRBJ1-1; 9 nucleotides line up with TRBD1. Germline loops: CDR1 SGHDN, CDR2 FVKESK. The CDR3 covers 16 residues. Trimming at V came to 1 base and at J to 7 bases, leaving 10 bases not matched to a gene. The CDR3 coding sequence is TGTGCCAGCAGCCAAGTGCAACAGGGGGCCCGGGGTGAAGCTTTCTTT. Its translation is CASSQVQQGARGEAFF.

This clonotype was seen repeatedly, ten times or more. V and J are TRBV7-9 and TRBJ2-7; 9 bases are a match to TRBD1. With 1 base clipped from V and 1 base from J, the junction kept 8 bases outside the gene matches. The CDR3 covers 17 residues. Germline CDR1 and CDR2: SEHNR and FQNEAQ (reference sequence). Here the CDR3 DNA reads TGTGCCAGCAGCTTAGTAGGTGGGACAGGGCAGTCCTACGAGCAGTACTTC. Amino acid sequence: CASSLVGGTGQSYEQYF.

This CDR3 is CASSTVGTGATNEKLFF. For the CDR3, the DNA is TGTGCCAGCAGCACCGTGGGTACTGGGGCAACTAATGAAAAACTGTTTTTT. The rearrangement links TRBV9 to TRBJ1-4; D gene unclear. There are 17 residues in the CDR3. Germline V gene lookup returns CDR1 SGDLS and CDR2 YYNGEE. Trimming left V 4 bases short and J 0 bases short, with 16 bases between.